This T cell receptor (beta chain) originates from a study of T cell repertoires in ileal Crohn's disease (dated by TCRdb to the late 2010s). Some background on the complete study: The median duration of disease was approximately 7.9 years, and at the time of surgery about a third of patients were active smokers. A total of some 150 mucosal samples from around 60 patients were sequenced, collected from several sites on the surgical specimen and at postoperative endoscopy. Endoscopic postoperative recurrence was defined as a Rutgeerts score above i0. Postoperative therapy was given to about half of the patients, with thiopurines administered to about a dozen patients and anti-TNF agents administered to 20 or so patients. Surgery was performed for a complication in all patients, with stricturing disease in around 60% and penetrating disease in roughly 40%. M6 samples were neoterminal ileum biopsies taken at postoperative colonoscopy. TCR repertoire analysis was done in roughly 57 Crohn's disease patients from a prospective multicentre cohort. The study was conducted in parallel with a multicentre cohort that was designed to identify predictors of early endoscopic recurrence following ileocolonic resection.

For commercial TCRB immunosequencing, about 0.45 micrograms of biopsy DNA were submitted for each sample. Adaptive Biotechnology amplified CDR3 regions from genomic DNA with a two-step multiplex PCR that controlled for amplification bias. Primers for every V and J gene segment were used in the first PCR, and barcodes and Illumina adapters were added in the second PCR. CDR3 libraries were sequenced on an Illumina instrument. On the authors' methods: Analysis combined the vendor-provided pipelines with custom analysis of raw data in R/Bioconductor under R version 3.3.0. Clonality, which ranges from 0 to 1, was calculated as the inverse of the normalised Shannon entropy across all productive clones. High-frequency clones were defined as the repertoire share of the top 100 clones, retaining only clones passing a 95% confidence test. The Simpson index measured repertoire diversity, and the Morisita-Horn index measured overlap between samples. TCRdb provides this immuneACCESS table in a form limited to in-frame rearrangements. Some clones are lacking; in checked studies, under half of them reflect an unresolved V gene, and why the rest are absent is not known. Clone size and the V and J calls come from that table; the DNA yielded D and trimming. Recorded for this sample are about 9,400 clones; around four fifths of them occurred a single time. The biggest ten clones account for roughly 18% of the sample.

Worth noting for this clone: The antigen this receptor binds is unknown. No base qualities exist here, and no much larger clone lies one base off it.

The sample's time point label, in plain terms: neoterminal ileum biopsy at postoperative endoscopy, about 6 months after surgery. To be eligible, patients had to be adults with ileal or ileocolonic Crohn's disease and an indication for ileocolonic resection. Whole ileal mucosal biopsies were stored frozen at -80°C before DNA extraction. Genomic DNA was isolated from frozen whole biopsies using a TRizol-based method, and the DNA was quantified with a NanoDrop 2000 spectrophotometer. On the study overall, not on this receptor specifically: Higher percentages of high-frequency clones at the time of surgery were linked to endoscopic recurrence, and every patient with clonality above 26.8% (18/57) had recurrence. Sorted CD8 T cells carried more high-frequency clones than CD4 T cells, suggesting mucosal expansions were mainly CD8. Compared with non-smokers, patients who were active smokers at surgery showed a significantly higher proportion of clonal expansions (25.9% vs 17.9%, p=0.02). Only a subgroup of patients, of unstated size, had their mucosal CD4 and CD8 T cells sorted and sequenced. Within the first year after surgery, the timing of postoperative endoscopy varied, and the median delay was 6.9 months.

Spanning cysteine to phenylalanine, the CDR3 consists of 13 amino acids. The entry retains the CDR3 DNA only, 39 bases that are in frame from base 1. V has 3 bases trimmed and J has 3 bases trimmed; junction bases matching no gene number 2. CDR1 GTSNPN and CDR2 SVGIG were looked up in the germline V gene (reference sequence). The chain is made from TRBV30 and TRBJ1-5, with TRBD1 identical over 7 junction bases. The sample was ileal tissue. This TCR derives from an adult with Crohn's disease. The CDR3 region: CAWSGQANQPQHF. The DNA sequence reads TGTGCCTGGAGCGGACAGGCCAATCAGCCCCAGCATTTT.